Following are 32 T cell receptor beta chains from one sample sequenced in a study of shared clonotypes between healthy human individuals. Sequenced by immunoSEQ multiplex PCR; TCRdb stores in-frame clones only, minus some. The data contain about 2.3 million clones, 85% to 95% of them singletons. The sample taken for sequencing was naive CD4+ T cells from PBMCs. As for subset: CD45RA+ positively selected. The receptor source for this set is a man between 18 and 35 years old in good health. Some clones in this sample may be carry-over from other donors' samples.

As for this clone: This sample also contains other DNA sequences that code for the same CDR3. The rearrangement joins TRBV5-1 to TRBJ1-3; maybe TRBD1 (6 bases). CDR1 is SGHRS and CDR2 is YFSETQ in the germline V gene. Between the trimmed V and J ends, which lost 1 base and 2 bases, there was a span of 10 bases. CDR3 length equals 15 residues. The chain's CDR3 is CASSLSGTTGNTIYF. In nucleotides, the CDR3 is TGCGCCAGCAGCTTGTCCGGGACAACTGGAAACACCATATATTTT.

As DNA, the CDR3 is TGTGCCAGCCTCGTCAGAGAGACCCAGTACTTC. Translating gives CASLVRETQYF. This chain links TRBV28 with TRBJ2-5; no clear D. The CDR3 loop spans 11 amino acids. Deletions cut 8 bases from V and 4 bases from J, with 8 bases between. CDR1 MDHEN and CDR2 SYDVKM come from the germline V gene.

The chain couples TRBV15 to TRBJ2-7, with 9 positions matching TRBD2. The CDR3 is 16 residues long. Germline CDR1 is LNHNV and CDR2 is YYDKDF (reference sequence). Losses at the gene ends were 3 bases for V and 4 bases for J; bases not matched to a gene: 10. The CDR3 protein is CATSRGLGREGYEQYF. CDR3 DNA sequence: TGTGCCACCAGCAGGGGACTTGGGCGGGAGGGTTACGAGCAGTACTTC.

V gene TRBV9 combines with J gene TRBJ1-4; 9 bases align to TRBD1. The CDR3 is 17 residues long. Trimming removed 4 bases from V and 4 bases from J; junction bases left unmatched: 11. The germline V gene has CDR1 SGDLS and CDR2 YYNGEE. The CDR3 loop reads CASSRHTGGNINEKLFF. The CDR3 DNA sequence: TGTGCCAGCAGCCGCCATACAGGGGGCAACATTAATGAAAAACTGTTTTTT. The complete variable domain, with remaining parts taken from reference TRBV9 and TRBJ1-4, reads DSGVTQTPKHLITATGQRVTLRCSPRSGDLSVYWYQQSLDQGLQFLIQYYNGEERAKGNILERFSAQQFPDLHSELNLSSLELGDSALYFCASSRHTGGNINEKLFFGSGTQLSVL.

Here the CDR3 DNA reads TGTGCCAGCAGGGAGCAACAGGGATTAAACACTGAAGCTTTCTTT. Amino acids: CASREQQGLNTEAFF. The V call is TRBV2, the J call TRBJ1-1, with D possibly TRBD1 on 6 matching bases. This CDR3 contains 15 residues. CDR1 SNHLY and CDR2 FYNNEI come from the germline V gene. V was clipped by 6 bases and J by 2 bases, with 16 bases between them.

This chain joins TRBV4-1 and TRBJ2-3, with 11 bases matching TRBD2. The CDR3 has 18 residues. Losses at the gene ends were 1 base for V and 2 bases for J; bases not matched to a gene: 8. Germline CDR1 is MGHRA and CDR2 is YSYEKL. CDR3 residues: CASSQVAGTSGLTDTQYF. DNA for the CDR3: TGCGCCAGCAGCCAAGTGGCCGGGACTAGCGGACTCACAGATACGCAGTATTTT.

The J gene is TRBJ1-4, the V gene TRBV28, with TRBD1 as a possible D gene (6 bases). This CDR3 comprises 13 residues. Germline values: CDR1 MDHEN, CDR2 SYDVKM. V lost 10 bases and J lost 8, with 17 bases in between. CDR3 protein: CATVGGGKEKLFF. DNA of the CDR3: TGTGCCACCGTAGGGGGGGGTAAGGAAAAACTGTTTTTT. The full variable domain, in which reference TRBV28 and TRBJ1-4 provide the parts outside the CDR3, is DVKVTQSSRYLVKRTGEKVFLECVQDMDHENMFWYRQDPGLGLRLIYFSYDVKMKEKGDIPEGYSVSREKKERFSLILESASTNQTSMYLCATVGGGKEKLFFGSGTQLSVL.

The chain carries TRBV28 and TRBJ1-5; possibly TRBD1 for D (6 bases). The CDR3 has 16 residues. CDR1 MDHEN and CDR2 SYDVKM come from the germline V gene. Trimming removed 5 bases at V and 0 bases at J, with 14 bases between. For the CDR3, the DNA is TGTGCCAGCAGTACAGTACAGGGAAGTAGCAATCAGCCCCAGCATTTT. Translating it yields CASSTVQGSSNQPQHF.

V and J are TRBV15 and TRBJ1-1; D may be TRBD1 (6 bases). This CDR3 is 15 amino acids long. Germline CDR1 is LNHNV and CDR2 is YYDKDF (reference sequence). V lost 4 bases and J lost 1, with 13 bases in between. Written as DNA, the CDR3 is TGTGCCACCAGCACATGGACAGCGCCGAACACTGAAGCTTTCTTT. It encodes CATSTWTAPNTEAFF.

The chain links TRBV7-2 to TRBJ1-2; D not certain. Germline values: CDR1 SGHTA, CDR2 FQGNSA. Trimming left V 1 base short and J 5 bases short, with 11 bases between. The CDR3 spans 14 residues. The CDR3 sequence: CASSLGGTEYGYTF. CDR3 nucleotides: TGTGCCAGCAGCTTAGGAGGTACGGAGTATGGCTACACCTTC.

The rearrangement uses TRBV27 and TRBJ2-7, with TRBD1 matching 9 bases. After removal of 6 bases from V and 7 bases from J, the junction contained 13 bases not matched to a gene. The CDR3 is made up of 15 amino acids. CDR1 MNHEY and CDR2 SMNVEV come from the germline V gene (reference sequence). This chain's CDR3 is CASSLFTGTGIEQYF. DNA of the CDR3: TGTGCCAGCAGCCTTTTCACCGGGACAGGGATAGAGCAGTACTTC.

The V call is TRBV28, the J call TRBJ1-2, with TRBD1 matching over 7 bases. The CDR3 is 15 amino acids. The V gene's germline CDR1 is MDHEN and CDR2 SYDVKM. The J segment lost 0 bases and the V segment lost 6 bases, leaving 7 bases of the junction unmatched. The CDR3 DNA is TGTGCCAGCAGCTCCCCCGGACAGGCTAACTATGGCTACACCTTC. This encodes CASSSPGQANYGYTF.

The chain is built from TRBV2 and TRBJ1-5; TRBD1 is a possible D gene (6 bases). This CDR3 contains 14 residues. Germline CDR1 and CDR2: SNHLY and FYNNEI. Trimming took off 8 bases at V and 11 bases at J, with 22 bases between the two ends. CDR3 sequence (DNA): TGTGCCAGCGGCCGGGGGCCGGTTATTGAGGCCCAGCATTTT. Its protein product is CASGRGPVIEAQHF.

V and J are TRBV18 and TRBJ2-7; D might be TRBD1 (6 bases). Germline V gene data show CDR1 as KGHSH and CDR2 as LQKENI. The V and J ends lost 1 base and 4 bases respectively, with 11 bases between them. The CDR3 totals 14 residues. CDR3: CASSPLLGGYEQYF. CDR3 sequence (DNA): TGTGCCAGCTCACCACTACTAGGGGGATACGAGCAGTACTTC.

The chain joins TRBV11-2 to TRBJ2-5; possibly TRBD1 for D (6 bases). Germline CDR1 SGHAT, CDR2 FQNNGV. There are 15 residues in the CDR3. The germline V and J ends were trimmed by 0 bases and 5 bases, with 13 bases remaining between them. The chain's CDR3 is CASSLESHRAETQYF. The DNA of the CDR3 is TGTGCCAGCAGCTTAGAATCGCACAGGGCGGAGACCCAGTACTTC.

The chain employs TRBV28 and TRBJ1-1; possibly TRBD1 for D (6 bases). The CDR3 consists of 15 residues. Germline lookup yields CDR1 MDHEN and CDR2 SYDVKM. Trimming removed 5 bases at V and 4 bases at J, with 17 bases between. The CDR3 loop is CASSPQGRGGTEAFF. CDR3 DNA sequence: TGTGCCAGCAGTCCCCAGGGGAGGGGTGGCACTGAAGCTTTCTTT. Full variable domain (missing parts from reference TRBV28 and TRBJ1-1): DVKVTQSSRYLVKRTGEKVFLECVQDMDHENMFWYRQDPGLGLRLIYFSYDVKMKEKGDIPEGYSVSREKKERFSLILESASTNQTSMYLCASSPQGRGGTEAFFGQGTRLTVV.

The table lists this clone with a count of one. The gene calls are TRBV6-5 and TRBJ2-7, with 9 bases fitting TRBD1. CDR3 size: 13 residues. Trimming cost V 6 bases and J 8 bases; bases outside gene matches: 8. Germline CDR1 and CDR2: MNHEY and SVGAGI. CDR3 in DNA: TGTGCCAGCAGCGCCGCCGGACAGGGGAAGCAGTACTTC. The encoded protein is CASSAAGQGKQYF.

CDR3 amino acids: CAISTPGGTYKNIQYF. CDR3 nucleotides: TGTGCCATCAGCACCCCCGGGGGCACTTACAAAAACATTCAGTACTTC. The chain carries TRBV10-3 and TRBJ2-4; either TRBD1 or TRBD2 may fit D (6 bases each). The CDR3 consists of 16 residues. V was trimmed by 6 bases and J by 3 bases, leaving 18 bases between them. Germline assignment: CDR1 ENHRY and CDR2 SYGVKD.

J is TRBJ2-7 and V is TRBV23-1; D possibly corresponds to TRBD2 (6 bases). TRBV23-1 is an ORF; its function is uncertain. V was cut by 9 bases and J by 8 bases, with 29 bases left in between. The CDR3 is made up of 16 amino acids. The CDR3 reads CARNKLPAAGSRQQYF. The DNA for the CDR3 is TGCGCCAGAAACAAATTACCGGCCGCCGGGAGTCGGCAGCAGTACTTC.

This clone was detected only once. The V and J genes are TRBV4-3 and TRBJ2-1; TRBD1 might be the D (6 bases). V was cut by 4 bases and J by 2 bases, with 15 bases left in between. CDR3 length equals 16 residues. Germline assignment: CDR1 LGHNA and CDR2 YSLEER. The CDR3 DNA reads as TGCGCCAGCAGCCGCCTCGCCGGGACACCCTACAATGAGCAGTTCTTC. Translated: CASSRLAGTPYNEQFF.

A note on this clone: Other DNA sequences in the same sample also yield this CDR3. The V gene is TRBV28, the J gene TRBJ2-7; TRBD1 matches at 9 bases. Germline-derived CDR1 and CDR2 are MDHEN and SYDVKM. The CDR3 contains 15 residues. The J segment lost 1 base and the V segment lost 5 bases, leaving 6 bases of the junction unmatched. CDR3 DNA: TGTGCCAGCAGTACCGCCGGGACAGGGTCCTACGAGCAGTACTTC. Protein: CASSTAGTGSYEQYF.

The rearrangement joins TRBV25-1 to TRBJ2-5; TRBD2 matches 7 bases. CDR3 length: 14 residues. V trimming: 3 bases; J trimming: 6 bases; junction bases outside the gene matches: 7. Germline lookup yields CDR1 MGHDK and CDR2 SYGVNS. CDR3 nucleotides: TGTGCCAGCAGTGACTGGGGGGGAATGCAGACCCAGTACTTC. Translation gives CASSDWGGMQTQYF.

The rearrangement links TRBV2 to TRBJ1-2, with D maybe TRBD1 (5 bases). CDR3 size: 13 residues. Germline-derived CDR1 and CDR2 are SNHLY and FYNNEI. V dropped 4 bases and J dropped 2 bases, with 8 bases sitting between them. The CDR3 region is CASSGQQNYGYTF. CDR3 DNA: TGTGCCAGCAGTGGACAGCAAAACTATGGCTACACCTTC.

The chain joins TRBV5-1 to TRBJ2-5; TRBD2 might be the D (5 bases). The germline V and J ends were trimmed by 6 bases and 2 bases, with 11 bases remaining between them. The germline V gene encodes CDR1 SGHRS and CDR2 YFSETQ. The CDR3 contains 13 residues. CDR3 loop: CASNPGNQETQYF. The CDR3 DNA is TGCGCCAGCAACCCCGGGAATCAAGAGACCCAGTACTTC.

The genes are TRBV11-2 and TRBJ2-5; D could derive from TRBD1 or TRBD2 (5 bases each). The CDR3 has 17 amino acids. CDR1 is SGHAT, CDR2 FQNNGV, per germline. Between the trimmed V and J ends, which lost 5 bases and 4 bases, there was a span of 23 bases. The DNA for the CDR3 is TGTGCCAGCAGCACACGCCAAAGCCCGGGGCGTGGAGAGACCCAGTACTTC. Its translation: CASSTRQSPGRGETQYF.

For this clone: Other DNA sequences in this sample translate to the same CDR3. The chain recombines TRBV7-2 with TRBJ2-3, with 12 bases lining up with TRBD2. The V gene end was trimmed by 2 bases and the J gene end by 1 base; junction bases not matched to a gene: 1. CDR1 is SGHTA and CDR2 is FQGNSA in the germline V gene. The CDR3 has 16 residues. The CDR3 DNA follows: TGTGCCAGCAGCTTACGACTAGCGGGAGGCACAGATACGCAGTATTTT. Translated: CASSLRLAGGTDTQYF.

This chain links TRBV6-5 with TRBJ1-6; 7 bases match TRBD1. This CDR3 comprises 14 residues. The V segment lost 5 bases and the J segment 6 bases; nucleotides outside the gene matches: 4. From germline, CDR1 is MNHEY and CDR2 SVGAGI. CDR3 in DNA: TGTGCCAGCAGTCGACAGGGTGGTAATTCACCCCTCCACTTT. It specifies CASSRQGGNSPLHF.

This sequence joins TRBV9 and TRBJ2-1; D may be TRBD2 (6 bases). Germline CDR1 and CDR2: SGDLS and YYNGEE. This CDR3 region has 15 residues. Trimming pared 0 bases from V and 5 bases from J, leaving 12 bases between. The CDR3 region is CASSVGIGGDNEQFF. The CDR3 nucleotides are TGTGCCAGCAGCGTAGGAATAGGAGGGGACAATGAGCAGTTCTTC.

Of note for this clone: The sample has other DNA sequences that encode this CDR3 too. The chain combines TRBV2 with TRBJ1-1, with TRBD1 identical over 10 bases. CDR1 is SNHLY and CDR2 is FYNNEI in the germline V gene. Unmatched junction bases numbered 6, after V lost 4 bases and J lost 4 bases. CDR3 length: 15 residues. Written as DNA, the CDR3 is TGTGCCAGCAGTGGGGACAGGGGTCTTGGCACTGAAGCTTTCTTT. It codes for CASSGDRGLGTEAFF.

The gene calls are TRBV5-6 and TRBJ1-2; weak D call: TRBD1 (5 bases). The germline V and J ends were trimmed by 0 bases and 2 bases, with 11 bases remaining between them. CDR3 length equals 15 residues. Per the germline V gene, CDR1 is SGHDT and CDR2 is YYEEEE. CDR3 sequence: CASSLVRAGNYGYTF. In DNA form, the CDR3 reads TGTGCCAGCAGCTTGGTTAGGGCAGGGAACTATGGCTACACCTTC.

The chain carries TRBV6-5 and TRBJ2-7, with TRBD1 as a possible D gene (5 bases). V lost 1 base and J lost 3, with 13 bases in between. This CDR3 has 15 amino acids. CDR1 is MNHEY, CDR2 SVGAGI, per germline. CDR3 sequence reads: CASSYFTGTGYEQYF. The CDR3 DNA reads TGTGCCAGCAGTTACTTCACAGGAACGGGCTACGAGCAGTACTTC.

This chain uses TRBV10-1 with TRBJ1-2, with D tentatively TRBD1 (6 bases). CDR1 and CDR2 (germline): WNHNN, SYGVQD (reference sequence). Trimming took off 3 bases at V and 0 bases at J, with 14 bases between the two ends. The CDR3 contains 16 residues. The CDR3 DNA sequence: TGCGCCAGCAGTGACCTGCGGGGGCCCTCTAACTATGGCTACACCTTC. This translates into CASSDLRGPSNYGYTF.